These 4 T cell receptor beta chains were sequenced from one sample in a study of blood T cell repertoires in COVID-19. Generated by immunoSEQ multiplex PCR, the TCRdb table keeps only in-frame clones and is missing some. This table has roughly 93,000 clones, 89% appearing once. What was sequenced was peripheral blood. The receptor source for this set is a man aged 50 or older with acute or convalescent COVID-19.

The V gene is TRBV28, the J gene TRBJ1-2, with D possibly being TRBD1 (5 bases). V shed 5 bases and J shed 1 base, with 20 bases lying between them. Germline V CDR1 and CDR2: MDHEN, SYDVKM. CDR3 length: 17 residues. The CDR3 region has the DNA TGTGCCAGCAGTACGGTTCAGGAGGGGAGGATTAACTATGGCTACACCTTC. Translated, it gives CASSTVQEGRINYGYTF.

The chain has TRBV27 and TRBJ1-2, with D tentatively TRBD1 (6 bases). From germline, CDR1 is MNHEY and CDR2 SMNVEV (reference sequence). The CDR3 extends over 14 amino acids. V was shortened by 7 bases and J by 7 bases, with 19 bases between the two germline ends. The CDR3 loop is CASTGGAGPSGYTF. As DNA, the CDR3 is TGTGCCAGCACGGGGGGGGCAGGGCCCAGTGGCTACACCTTC.

The chain combines TRBV7-8 with TRBJ2-5; 7 nucleotides align to TRBD2. This CDR3 region has 14 residues. The V and J ends lost 5 bases and 5 bases, in that order; junction bases with no gene match: 8. The germline CDR1 and CDR2 sequences are SGHVS and FQNEAQ. The CDR3 bases are TGTGCCAGCAGCCTACTAGCGCGGGGGGAGACCCAGTACTTC. Protein sequence: CASSLLARGETQYF.

This clone was detected only once. The rearrangement links TRBV28 to TRBJ1-2; D call uncertain. V dropped 3 bases and J dropped 8 bases, with 16 bases sitting between them. The CDR3 is 14 residues long. Germline-derived CDR1 and CDR2 are MDHEN and SYDVKM. CDR3 sequence: CASSFGLNLRGYTF. In nucleotides, the CDR3 is TGTGCCAGCAGTTTTGGACTTAACCTCCGAGGCTACACCTTC.